The entry that follows covers one T cell receptor (beta chain) sequence. Its antigen is not known. CDR1 GTSNPN and CDR2 SVGIG come from the germline V gene (reference sequence). The CDR3 has 13 residues. Trimming took 8 bases from V and 5 from J, leaving 13 bases between them. Researchers used two-round multiplex PCR to amplify TCR beta CDR3 starting from genomic DNA. Initially, in first-round PCR, primers specific to each TRBV and TRBJ gene were used. TCRdb reprocessed the multiplex PCR reads with MiXCR, giving one entry per CDR3 protein. The sample consists of around 20,000 distinct CDR3 sequences, 45% to 70% of them appearing once. The sample originates from a study of prognosis after radiotherapy for stage I lung cancer. Study summary: Without exception, patients with non-small cell lung cancer were deemed medically inoperable. Findings of the study overall: Shannon entropy after stereotactic body radiation therapy was lower in patients who developed distant metastases.

This sequence originates from a donor aged 50 or older with non-small cell lung cancer. Sequenced here: PBMCs, sampled before or after stereotactic body radiation therapy (not recorded which). The rearrangement uses TRBV30 and TRBJ1-6, with a weak D call TRBD1 (5 bases). The CDR3 reads CANQAGNNSPLHF. As DNA, the CDR3 is TGTGCCAATCAGGCAGGGAATAATTCACCCCTCCACTTT.